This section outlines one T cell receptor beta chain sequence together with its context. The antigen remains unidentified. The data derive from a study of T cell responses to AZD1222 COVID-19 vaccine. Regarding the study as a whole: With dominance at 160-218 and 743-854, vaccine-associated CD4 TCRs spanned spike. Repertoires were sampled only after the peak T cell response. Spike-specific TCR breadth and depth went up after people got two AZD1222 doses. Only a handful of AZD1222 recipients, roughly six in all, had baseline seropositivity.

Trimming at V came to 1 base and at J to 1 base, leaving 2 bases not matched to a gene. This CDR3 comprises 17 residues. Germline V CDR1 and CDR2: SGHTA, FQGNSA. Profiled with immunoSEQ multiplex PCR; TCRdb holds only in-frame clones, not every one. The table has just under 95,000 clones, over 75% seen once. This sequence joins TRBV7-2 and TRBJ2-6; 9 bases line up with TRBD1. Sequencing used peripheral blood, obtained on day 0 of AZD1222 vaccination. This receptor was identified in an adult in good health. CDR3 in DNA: TGTGCCAGCAGCTTAGTTGGGACAGGGTCTGGGGCCAACGTCCTGACTTTC. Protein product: CASSLVGTGSGANVLTF.